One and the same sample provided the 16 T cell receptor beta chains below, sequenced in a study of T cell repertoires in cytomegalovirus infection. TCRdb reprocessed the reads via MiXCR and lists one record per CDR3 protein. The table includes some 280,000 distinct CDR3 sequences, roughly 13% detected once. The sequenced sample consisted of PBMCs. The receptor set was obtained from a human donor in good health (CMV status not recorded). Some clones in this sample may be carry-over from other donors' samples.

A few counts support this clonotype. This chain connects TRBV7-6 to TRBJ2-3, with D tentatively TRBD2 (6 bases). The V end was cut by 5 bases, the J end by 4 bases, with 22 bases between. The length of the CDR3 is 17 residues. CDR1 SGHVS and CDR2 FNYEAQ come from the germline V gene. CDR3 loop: CASSPDGGTGRADTQYF. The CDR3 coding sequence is TGTGCCAGCAGCCCCGATGGGGGGACGGGGCGGGCAGATACGCAGTATTTT. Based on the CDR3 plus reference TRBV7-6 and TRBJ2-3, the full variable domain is GAGVSQSPRYKVTKRGQDVALRCDPISGHVSLYWYRQALGQGPEFLTYFNYEAQQDKSGLPNDRFSAERPEGSISTLTIQRTEQRDSAMYRCASSPDGGTGRADTQYFGPGTRLTVL.

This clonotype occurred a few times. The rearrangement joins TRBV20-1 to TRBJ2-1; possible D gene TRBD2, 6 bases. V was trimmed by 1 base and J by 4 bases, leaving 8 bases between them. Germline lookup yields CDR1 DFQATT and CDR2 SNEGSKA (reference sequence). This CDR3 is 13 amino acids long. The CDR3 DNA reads TGCAGTGCTAGAGGGGGGGAATACAATGAGCAGTTCTTC. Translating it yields CSARGGEYNEQFF.

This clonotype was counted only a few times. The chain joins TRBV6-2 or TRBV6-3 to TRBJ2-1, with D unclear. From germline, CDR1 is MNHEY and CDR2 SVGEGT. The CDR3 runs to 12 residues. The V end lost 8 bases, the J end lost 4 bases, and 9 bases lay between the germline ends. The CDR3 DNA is TGTGCCAGCGGCGAAAGTTACAATGAGCAGTTCTTC. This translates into CASGESYNEQFF.

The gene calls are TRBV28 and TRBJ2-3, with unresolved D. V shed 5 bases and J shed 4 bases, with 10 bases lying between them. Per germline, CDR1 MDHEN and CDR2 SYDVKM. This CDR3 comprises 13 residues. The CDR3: CASSPRIPDTQYF. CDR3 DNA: TGTGCCAGCAGTCCGAGGATTCCAGATACGCAGTATTTT.

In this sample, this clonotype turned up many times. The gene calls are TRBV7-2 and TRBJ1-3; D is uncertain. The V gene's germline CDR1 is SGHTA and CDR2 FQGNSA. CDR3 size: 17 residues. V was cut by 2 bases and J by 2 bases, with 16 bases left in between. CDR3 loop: CASSLSDMGYTGNTIYF. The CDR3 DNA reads TGTGCCAGCAGCTTAAGCGATATGGGTTACACTGGAAACACCATATATTTT. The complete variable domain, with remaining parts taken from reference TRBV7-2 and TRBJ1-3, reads GAGVSQSPSNKVTEKGKDVELRCDPISGHTALYWYRQSLGQGLEFLIYFQGNSAPDKSGLPSDRFSAERTGGSVSTLTIQRTQQEDSAVYLCASSLSDMGYTGNTIYFGEGSWLTVV.

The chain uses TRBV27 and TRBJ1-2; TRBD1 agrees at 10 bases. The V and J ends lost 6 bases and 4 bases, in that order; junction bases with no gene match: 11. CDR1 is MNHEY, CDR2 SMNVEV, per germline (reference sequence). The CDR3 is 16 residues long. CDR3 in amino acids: CASSIAGTGAAYGYTF. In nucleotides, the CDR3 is TGTGCCAGCAGCATCGCCGGGACAGGGGCGGCCTATGGCTACACCTTC.

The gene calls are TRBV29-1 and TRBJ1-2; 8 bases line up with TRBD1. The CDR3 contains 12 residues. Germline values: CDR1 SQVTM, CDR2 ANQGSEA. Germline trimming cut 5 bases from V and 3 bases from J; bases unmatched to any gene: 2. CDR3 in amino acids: CSVTQGDYGYTF. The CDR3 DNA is TGCAGCGTTACACAGGGGGACTATGGCTACACCTTC.

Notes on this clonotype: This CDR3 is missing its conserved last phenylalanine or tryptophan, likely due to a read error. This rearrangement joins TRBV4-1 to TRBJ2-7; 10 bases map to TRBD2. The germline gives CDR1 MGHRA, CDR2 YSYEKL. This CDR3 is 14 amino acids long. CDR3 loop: CASSQASGRGEQYY. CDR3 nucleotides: TGTGCCAGCAGCCAAGCTAGCGGGAGAGGAGAGCAGTACTAC.

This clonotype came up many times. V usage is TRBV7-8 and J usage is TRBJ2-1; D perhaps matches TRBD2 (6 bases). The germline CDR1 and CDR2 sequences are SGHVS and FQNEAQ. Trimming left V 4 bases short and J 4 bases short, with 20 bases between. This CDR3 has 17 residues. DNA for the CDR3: TGTGCCAGCAGCTCCCTGTGGCGGGGCTTAGAATACAATGAGCAGTTCTTC. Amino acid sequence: CASSSLWRGLEYNEQFF.

CDR3 nucleotide sequence: TGCGCCAGCAGCCAAGATGTACAGGGGATCTATGGCTACACCTTC. It yields the protein CASSQDVQGIYGYTF. V is TRBV4-1 and J is TRBJ1-2, with 7 bases lining up with TRBD1. CDR3 length: 15 amino acids. Unmatched junction bases numbered 5, after V lost 0 bases and J lost 4 bases. The germline V gene encodes CDR1 MGHRA and CDR2 YSYEKL.

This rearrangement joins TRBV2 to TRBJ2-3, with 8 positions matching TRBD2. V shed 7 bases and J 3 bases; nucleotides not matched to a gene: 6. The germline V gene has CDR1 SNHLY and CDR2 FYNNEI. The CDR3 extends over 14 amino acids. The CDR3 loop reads CASTAREVTDTQYF. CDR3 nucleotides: TGTGCCAGCACTGCGCGGGAGGTAACAGATACGCAGTATTTT.

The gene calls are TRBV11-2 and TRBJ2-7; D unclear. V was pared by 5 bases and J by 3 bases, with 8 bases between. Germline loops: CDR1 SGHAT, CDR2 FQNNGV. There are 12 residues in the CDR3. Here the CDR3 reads CASSTFYYEQYF. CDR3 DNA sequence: TGTGCCAGCAGCACATTTTACTACGAGCAGTACTTC.

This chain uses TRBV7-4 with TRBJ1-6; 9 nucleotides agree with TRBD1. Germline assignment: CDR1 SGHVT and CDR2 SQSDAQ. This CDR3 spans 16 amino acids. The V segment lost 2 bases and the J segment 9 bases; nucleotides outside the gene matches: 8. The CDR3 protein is CASSLHDRGASSPLHF. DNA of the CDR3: TGTGCCAGCAGCTTACATGACAGGGGGGCGAGTTCACCCCTCCACTTT.

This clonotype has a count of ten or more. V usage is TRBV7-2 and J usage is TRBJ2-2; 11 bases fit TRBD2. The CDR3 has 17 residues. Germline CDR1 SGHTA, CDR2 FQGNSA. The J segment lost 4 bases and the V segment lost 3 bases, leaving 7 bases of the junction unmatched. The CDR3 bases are TGTGCCAGCAGCTTTGCACTAGCGGGAGCGGGCACCGGGGAGCTGTTTTTT. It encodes CASSFALAGAGTGELFF.

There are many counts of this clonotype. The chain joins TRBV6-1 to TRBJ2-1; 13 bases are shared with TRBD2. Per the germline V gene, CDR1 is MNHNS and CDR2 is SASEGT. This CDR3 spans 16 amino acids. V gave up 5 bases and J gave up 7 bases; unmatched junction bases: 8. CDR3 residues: CASSRLLAGGLNEQFF. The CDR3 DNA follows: TGTGCCAGCAGTAGGCTACTAGCGGGAGGGCTAAATGAGCAGTTCTTC.

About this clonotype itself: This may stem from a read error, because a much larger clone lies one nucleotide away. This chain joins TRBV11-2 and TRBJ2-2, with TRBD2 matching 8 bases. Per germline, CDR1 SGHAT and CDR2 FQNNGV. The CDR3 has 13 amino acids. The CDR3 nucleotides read TGTGCCAGCATCGAGCGGGGGTTCGGGAAGCTGTTTTTT. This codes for CASIERGFGKLFF.